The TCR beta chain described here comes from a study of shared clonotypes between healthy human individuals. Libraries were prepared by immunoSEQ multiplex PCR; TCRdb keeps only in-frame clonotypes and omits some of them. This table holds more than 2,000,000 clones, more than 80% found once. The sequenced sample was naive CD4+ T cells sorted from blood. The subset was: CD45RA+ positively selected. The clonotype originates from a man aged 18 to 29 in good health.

The CDR3 nucleotides read TGCGCCAGCAGCCCGAGGCAGGGGCCCTACGAGCAGTACTTC. This translates into CASSPRQGPYEQYF. V is TRBV5-1 and J is TRBJ2-7; possible D gene TRBD1, 6 bases. This CDR3 region has 14 residues. Germline assignment: CDR1 SGHRS and CDR2 YFSETQ. Between the trimmed V and J ends, which lost 4 bases and 2 bases, there was a span of 13 bases.